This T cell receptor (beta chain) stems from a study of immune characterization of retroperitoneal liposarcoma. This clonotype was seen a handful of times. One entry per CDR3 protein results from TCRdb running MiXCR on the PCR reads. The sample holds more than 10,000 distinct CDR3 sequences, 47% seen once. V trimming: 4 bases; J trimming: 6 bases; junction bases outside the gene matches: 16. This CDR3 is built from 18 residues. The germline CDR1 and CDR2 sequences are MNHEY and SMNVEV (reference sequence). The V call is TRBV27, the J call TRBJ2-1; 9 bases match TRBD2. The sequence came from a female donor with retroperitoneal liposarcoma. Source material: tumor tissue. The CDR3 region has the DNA TGTGCCAGCAGTTACTACCCCGTGCGGGAGGGTTATGGCAATGAGCAGTTCTTC. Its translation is CASSYYPVREGYGNEQFF.